This T cell receptor beta chain originates from a study of B cell selection in AIRE deficiency (dated by TCRdb to the late 2010s). For the study in its entirety: Researchers compared TCRbeta repertoires of sorted blood CD4+ conventional T cells and regulatory T cells in AIRE-deficient patients with those in healthy controls. The TCR-sequenced cohort comprised roughly 5 AIRE-deficient APECED patients and roughly 5 healthy control donors. On the study overall, not on this receptor specifically: In terms of TCRBV gene usage, CDR3 length and TCR diversity, Tconv and Treg cells from AIRE-deficient patients looked similar to Tconv and Treg cells from healthy donors. Only TCRbeta chains were sequenced, and roughly 40% of the Treg sequences shared among healthy donors were also detected in healthy Tconv cells, possibly owing to differing TCRalpha chains. Among approximately 4,000 shared Treg TCRbeta sequences, about 31% were found to be shared only among healthy donors and roughly 8.7% only among patients, suggesting that Treg selection is less efficient in the absence of AIRE. Roughly 33% of the Treg TCRbeta sequences shared among healthy donors turned up in patient Tconv cells, suggesting that Treg-biased clones are diverted into the Tconv compartment. Shared Treg sequences had shorter CDR3s, reflecting a bias toward rearrangements with few non-templated nucleotide insertions.

CD4+CD25hiCD127low/negative cells were sorted as the regulatory T cell population. The control samples were obtained from healthy donors who were not related to the patients. Tconv and Treg cells for TCRbeta sequencing were sorted on a FACSAria flow cytometer. The sorted cells were collected in 5-ml round-bottom polystyrene tubes, and the dry cell pellets were frozen at -80 degrees C prior to sequencing. The immunoSEQ platform was used for TCRbeta chain sequencing. On the study's bioinformatics: Around 5.9x10^4 distinct TCRbeta sequences from patients and around 96,000 from healthy donors were obtained from pooled Treg repertoires. Treg TCRbeta sequences found in two or more individuals were classed as public, and these public Treg TCRbeta sequences were then looked for in Tconv repertoires. Differences between groups were assessed using Mann-Whitney U tests with Bonferroni-Dunn correction in GraphPad Prism 7.03. In its TCRdb copy, this immuneACCESS table keeps in-frame sequences only and misses some clones. Where compared with another copy, unresolved V genes explain less than half of these, and the others have no known cause. V and J calls and clone size are given by that table; D and trimming were obtained from the DNA. The sample table lists roughly 17,000 clones, 90% to 95% of them with a count of one. The top ten hold over 0.8% of the sample.

CDR1 and CDR2, looked up from the germline V gene, are MDHEN and SYDVKM. The CDR3 sequence holds 17 residues, the cysteine and phenylalanine included. Only the CDR3 DNA is retained, 51 bases long and in frame from the first base. A distance of 23 bases separates the germline ends of V and J, which lose 5 bases and 6 bases respectively. As for this clone: Its target antigen remains unknown. No base qualities exist here, and no much larger clone lies one base off it.

The rearrangement joined TRBV28 to TRBJ1-5; too little of a D gene remains to name it. The TCR was taken from a human donor in good health. Sequenced input: CD4+CD25+ Tregs sorted from PBMCs. Here is the DNA: TGTGCCAGCAGTCCGACGACTATGGTGGGCTTTGGTCAGCCCCAGCATTTT. It is translated as CASSPTTMVGFGQPQHF.